This T cell receptor beta chain was documented in a study of T cells in Graves' hyperthyroidism and ophthalmopathy. Overall study: Peripheral blood was taken when the disease was first diagnosed, before any treatment began. Broader study findings: Most clonotypes expanded in thyroid above 0.001 were likewise present in blood.

Subjects aged 18 to 65 presented with newly diagnosed hyperthyroidism of less than 2 months' duration. Of note for this clonotype: Its matching antigen is unknown.

RNA transcripts were the template for amplifying TCR beta CDR3 regions. Researchers ran a first-round RT-PCR on the TCR CDR3 using the HTBI primer set. A single record per CDR3 protein comes from TCRdb applying MiXCR to the multiplex PCR reads. The sample holds 250,000 to 300,000 distinct CDR3 sequences, approximately 15% seen once. The TCR comes from a woman aged 40 to 50 with Graves' hyperthyroidism. Sequenced: blood.

CDR3: CAWNDQETQYF. The CDR3 DNA follows: TGTGCCTGGAATGACCAAGAGACCCAGTACTTC. This chain joins TRBV30 and TRBJ2-5; D uncertain. Per germline, CDR1 GTSNPN and CDR2 SVGIG (reference sequence). CDR3 size: 11 residues. Deletions cut 4 bases from V and 0 bases from J, with 3 bases between.